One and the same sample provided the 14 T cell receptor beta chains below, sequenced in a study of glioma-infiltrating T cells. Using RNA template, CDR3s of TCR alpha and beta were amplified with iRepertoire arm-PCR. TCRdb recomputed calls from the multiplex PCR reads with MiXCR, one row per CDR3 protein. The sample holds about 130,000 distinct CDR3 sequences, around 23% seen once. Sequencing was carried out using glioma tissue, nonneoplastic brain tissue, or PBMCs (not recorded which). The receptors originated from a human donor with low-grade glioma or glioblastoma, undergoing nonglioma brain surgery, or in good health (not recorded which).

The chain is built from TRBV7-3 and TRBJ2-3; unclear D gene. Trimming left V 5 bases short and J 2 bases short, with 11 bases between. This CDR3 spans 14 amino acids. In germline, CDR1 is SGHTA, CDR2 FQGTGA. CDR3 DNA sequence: TGTGCCAGCAGCACACTACCTAACACAGATACGCAGTATTTT. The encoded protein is CASSTLPNTDTQYF.

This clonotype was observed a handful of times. The CDR3: CATSDPKGSNQPQHF. The CDR3 DNA reads TGTGCCACCAGTGACCCGAAGGGGAGCAATCAGCCCCAGCATTTT. The chain is built from TRBV24-1 and TRBJ1-5; D is possibly TRBD1 (5 bases). CDR1 KGHDR and CDR2 SFDVKD come from the germline V gene. This CDR3 has 15 residues. V was pared by 4 bases and J by 1 base, with 10 bases between.

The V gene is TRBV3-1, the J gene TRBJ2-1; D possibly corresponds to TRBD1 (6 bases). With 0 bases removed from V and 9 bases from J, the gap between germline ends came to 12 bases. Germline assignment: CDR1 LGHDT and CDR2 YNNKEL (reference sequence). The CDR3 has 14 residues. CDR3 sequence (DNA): TGTGCCAGCAGCCAAGACAGGGGCATTGGTGAGCAGTTCTTC. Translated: CASSQDRGIGEQFF.

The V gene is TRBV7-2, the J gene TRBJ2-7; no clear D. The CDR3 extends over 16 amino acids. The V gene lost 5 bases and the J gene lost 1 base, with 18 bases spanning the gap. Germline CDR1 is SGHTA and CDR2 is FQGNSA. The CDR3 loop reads CASSPSLGLGSYEQYV. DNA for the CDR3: TGTGCCAGCAGCCCCTCCCTAGGGCTGGGATCCTACGAGCAGTACGTC.

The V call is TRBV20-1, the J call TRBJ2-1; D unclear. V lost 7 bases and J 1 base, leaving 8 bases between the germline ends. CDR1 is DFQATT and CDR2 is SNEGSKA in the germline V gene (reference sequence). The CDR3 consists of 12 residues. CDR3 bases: TGCAGTGTAGACGGTTCCTACAATGAGCAGTTCTTC. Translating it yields CSVDGSYNEQFF.

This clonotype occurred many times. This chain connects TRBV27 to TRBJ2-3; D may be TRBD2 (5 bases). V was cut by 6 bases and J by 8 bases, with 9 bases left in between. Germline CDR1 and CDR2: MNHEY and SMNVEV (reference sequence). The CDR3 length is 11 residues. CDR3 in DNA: TGTGCCAGCAGGACCGGGATTACGCAGTATTTT. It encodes CASRTGITQYF.

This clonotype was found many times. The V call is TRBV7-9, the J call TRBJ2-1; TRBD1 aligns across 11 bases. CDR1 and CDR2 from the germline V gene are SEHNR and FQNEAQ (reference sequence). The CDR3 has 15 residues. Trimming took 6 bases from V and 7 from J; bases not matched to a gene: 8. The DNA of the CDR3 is TGTGCCAGCAGACGGACAGGGGGCGCGAGAAATGAGCAGTTCTTC. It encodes CASRRTGGARNEQFF. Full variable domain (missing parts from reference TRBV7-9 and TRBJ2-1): DTGVSQNPRHKITKRGQNVTFRCDPISEHNRLYWYRQTLGQGPEFLTYFQNEAQLEKSRLLSDRFSAERPKGSFSTLEIQRTEQGDSAMYLCASRRTGGARNEQFFGPGTRLTVL.

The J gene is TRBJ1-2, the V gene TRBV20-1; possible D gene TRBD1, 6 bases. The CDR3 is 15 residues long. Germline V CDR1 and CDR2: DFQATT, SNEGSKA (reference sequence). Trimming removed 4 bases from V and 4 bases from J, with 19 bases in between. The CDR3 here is CSATPGQRRGYGYTF. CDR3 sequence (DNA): TGCAGTGCTACACCCGGACAGCGCAGGGGCTATGGCTACACCTTC.

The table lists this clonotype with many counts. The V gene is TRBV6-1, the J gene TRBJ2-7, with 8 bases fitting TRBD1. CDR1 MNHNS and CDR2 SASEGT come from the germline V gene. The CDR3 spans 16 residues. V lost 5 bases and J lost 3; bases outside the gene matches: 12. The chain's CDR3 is CASSSDLGQGRYEQYV. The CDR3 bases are TGTGCCAGCAGTTCCGACCTCGGACAGGGTCGCTACGAGCAGTACGTC.

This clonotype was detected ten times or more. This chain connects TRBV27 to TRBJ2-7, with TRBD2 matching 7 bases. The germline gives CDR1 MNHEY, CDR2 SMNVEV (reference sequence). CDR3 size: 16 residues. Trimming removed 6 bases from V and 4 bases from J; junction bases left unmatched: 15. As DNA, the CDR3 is TGTGCCAGCAGGGGGTGCGAGGGACTACCTATGTACGAGCAGTACGTC. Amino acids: CASRGCEGLPMYEQYV.

CDR3 in amino acids: CATSTGQGRNYGYTF. Here the CDR3 DNA reads TGTGCCACCAGCACAGGACAGGGTCGGAACTATGGCTACACCTTC. The genes are TRBV15 and TRBJ1-2, with TRBD1 matching 8 bases. CDR3 length: 15 amino acids. The V gene end was trimmed by 4 bases and the J gene end by 2 bases; junction bases not matched to a gene: 6. The germline V gene has CDR1 LNHNV and CDR2 YYDKDF (reference sequence).

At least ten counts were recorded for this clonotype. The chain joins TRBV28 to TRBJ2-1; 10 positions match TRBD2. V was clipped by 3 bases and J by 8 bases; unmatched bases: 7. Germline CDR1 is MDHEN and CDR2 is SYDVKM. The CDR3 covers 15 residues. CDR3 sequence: CASSLDSGGAYEQFF. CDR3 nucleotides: TGTGCCAGCAGTTTGGACAGCGGGGGGGCCTATGAGCAGTTCTTC.

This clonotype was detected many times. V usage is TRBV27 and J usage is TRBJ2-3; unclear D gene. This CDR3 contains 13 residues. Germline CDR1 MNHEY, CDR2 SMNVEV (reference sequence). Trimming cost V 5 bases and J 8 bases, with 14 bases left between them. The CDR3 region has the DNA TGTGCCAGCAGTGGGTCTCTCCGGGTTACGCAGTATTTT. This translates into CASSGSLRVTQYF.

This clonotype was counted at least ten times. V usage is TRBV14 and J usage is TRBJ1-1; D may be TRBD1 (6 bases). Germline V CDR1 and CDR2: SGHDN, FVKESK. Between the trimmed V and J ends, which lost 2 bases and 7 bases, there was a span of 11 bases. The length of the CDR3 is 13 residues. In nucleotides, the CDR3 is TGTGCCAGCAGCCAAAGGACAGTCGATGAAGCTTTCTTT. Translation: CASSQRTVDEAFF. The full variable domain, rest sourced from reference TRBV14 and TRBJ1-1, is EAGVTQFPSHSVIEKGQTVTLRCDPISGHDNLYWYRRVMGKEIKFLLHFVKESKQDESGMPNNRFLAERTGGTYSTLKVQPAELEDSGVYFCASSQRTVDEAFFGQGTRLTVV.